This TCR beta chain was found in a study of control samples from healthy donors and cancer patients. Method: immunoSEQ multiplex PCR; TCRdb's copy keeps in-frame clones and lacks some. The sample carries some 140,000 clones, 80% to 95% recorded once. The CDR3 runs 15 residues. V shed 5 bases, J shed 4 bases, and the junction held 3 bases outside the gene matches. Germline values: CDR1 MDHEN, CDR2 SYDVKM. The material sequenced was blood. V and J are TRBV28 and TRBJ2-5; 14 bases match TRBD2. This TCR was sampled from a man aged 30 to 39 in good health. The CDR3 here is CASSRTSGRRETQYF. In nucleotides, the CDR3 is TGTGCCAGCAGTAGGACTAGCGGGAGGAGAGAGACCCAGTACTTC.